Listed below are T cell receptor beta chains from one sample, sequenced in a study of T cells in Graves' hyperthyroidism and ophthalmopathy. TCRdb re-analysed the multiplex PCR reads in MiXCR, keeping a single row per CDR3 protein. The table records a few hundred thousand distinct CDR3 sequences, around 16% of them present only once. Sample: blood. The receptors stem from a young woman with Graves' hyperthyroidism. The CDR3 runs from the conserved cysteine through the conserved F or W. The D gene is left open where the match is weak. Not every row has a clone size; where given, it reads once, few, many or a size class.

>NA|TRBD1|TRBV12-3/TRBV12-4|TRBJ1-2
TGTGCCAGCAGTTTGCGGACAGGCTATGGCTACACCTTC
CASSLRTGYGYTF
>many|TRBD2|TRBV6-1|TRBJ2-1
TGTGCCAGCAGTTATGGTGAGGGACTAGCCCAGTTCTTC
CASSYGEGLAQFF
>NA|NA|TRBV27|TRBJ1-5
TGTGCCAGCAGTTTCCACAATCAGGCCCAGCATTTT
CASSFHNQAQHF
>NA|NA|TRBV28|TRBJ2-7
TGTGCCAGCACCCCGTCCAGCCTCGGCTCCTACGAGCAGTACTTC
CASTPSSLGSYEQYF
>many|TRBD1|TRBV13|TRBJ1-4
TGTGCCAGCAGTGGACAGGGGCCCCGTGTGGAACTGTTTTTT
CASSGQGPRVELFF
>NA|TRBD1|TRBV6-1|TRBJ2-4
TGTGCCAGCAGTGAAGGGACAGGGCCAAACATTCAGTACTTC
CASSEGTGPNIQYF
>many|NA|TRBV27|TRBJ2-3
TGTGCCAGCAGTTTTTCGGCCAGCACAGATACGCAGTATTTT
CASSFSASTDTQYF
>many|NA|TRBV9|TRBJ2-2
TGTGCCAGCAGCGTCGCTCCGTTGTATGGGTCCGGGGAGCTGTTTTTT
CASSVAPLYGSGELFF
>few|TRBD1|TRBV4-2|TRBJ2-1
TGTGCCAGCAGCCGATCGGGACAGGACGAAAATGAGCAGTTCTTC
CASSRSGQDENEQFF
>NA|TRBD1|TRBV9|TRBJ2-7
TGTGCCAGCAGCGGACAGGGGGCGGATTCCTACGAGCAGTACTTC
CASSGQGADSYEQYF
>many|NA|TRBV25-1|TRBJ1-1
TGTGCCAGCAGTGACTGGAGGTCAGCGAACACTGAAGCTTTCTTT
CASSDWRSANTEAFF
>many|TRBD1|TRBV9|TRBJ1-2
TGTGCCAGCAGCGTAGATACAAAGACAGGGGACGACTATGGCTACACCTTC
CASSVDTKTGDDYGYTF
>many|NA|TRBV7-8|TRBJ2-2
TGTGCCAGCAGCTGGGGACCTAACACCGGGGAGCTGTTTTTT
CASSWGPNTGELFF
>NA|TRBD2|TRBV6-6|TRBJ2-3
TGTGCCAGCAGTTACTCGATAGCGGGAGGGCCAGATACGCAGTATTTT
CASSYSIAGGPDTQYF
>many|TRBD1|TRBV28|TRBJ2-4
TGTGCCAGCAGTATCCGGGACAGGGGTCGTATTCTGATAGCCAAAAACATTCAGTACTTC
CASSIRDRGRILIAKNIQYF
>NA|NA|TRBV29-1|TRBJ2-6
TGCAGCGTTACAGCCTCTGGGGCCAACGTCCTGACTTTC
CSVTASGANVLTF